This T cell receptor (beta chain) is from a study of CD8 T cells in ankylosing spondylitis. Broader study findings: In the blood and synovial fluid of reactive arthritis, some motif variants had been previously reported.

The authors made TCR beta libraries by quantitative 5'-RACE with molecular barcodes. TCRdb processed the 5' RACE reads anew with MiXCR; each CDR3 protein has one entry. The sample lists some 39,000 distinct CDR3 sequences; approximately 10% were seen once. This CDR3 comprises 11 residues. Trimming removed 4 bases at V and 1 base at J, with 2 bases between. Germline lookup yields CDR1 SNHLY and CDR2 FYNNEI. This clonotype was counted many times. What it binds is not known. The sequenced sample consisted of synovial fluid, either unsorted or a sorted T cell fraction (not recorded which). This receptor was taken from a male donor with ankylosing spondylitis. The gene calls are TRBV2 and TRBJ2-7; no clear D gene. The CDR3 DNA follows: TGTGCCAGCAGTGGATCCTACGAGCAGTACTTC. Protein sequence: CASSGSYEQYF.